The following is a T cell receptor beta chain sequence with its context. Its antigen remains unknown. The CDR3 length is 14 residues. The germline gives CDR1 MNHEY, CDR2 SVGAGI. The germline V and J ends were trimmed by 6 bases and 1 base, with 9 bases remaining between them. This table comes from immunoSEQ multiplex PCR, and its TCRdb copy is limited to in-frame clones, with some not included. Here the sample spans millions of clones, 95% being singletons. This sample was taken from a study of shared clonotypes between healthy human individuals. Findings of the study overall: The expectation was that sequencing depth would affect clonotype sharing among donors. Inspection by rarefaction showed sorted-subset sequencing to be incomplete despite large depth.

Every donor was a Caucasian adult from Nashville, Tennessee. The source is a man between 18 and 35 years old in good health. This chain uses TRBV6-5 with TRBJ2-2; D not resolved. The sample was naive CD4+ T cells sorted from blood. Subset noted: CD45RA+ positively selected. The CDR3 loop reads CASRDSGNTGELFF. Here the CDR3 DNA reads TGTGCCAGCAGAGACTCCGGGAACACCGGGGAGCTGTTTTTT.